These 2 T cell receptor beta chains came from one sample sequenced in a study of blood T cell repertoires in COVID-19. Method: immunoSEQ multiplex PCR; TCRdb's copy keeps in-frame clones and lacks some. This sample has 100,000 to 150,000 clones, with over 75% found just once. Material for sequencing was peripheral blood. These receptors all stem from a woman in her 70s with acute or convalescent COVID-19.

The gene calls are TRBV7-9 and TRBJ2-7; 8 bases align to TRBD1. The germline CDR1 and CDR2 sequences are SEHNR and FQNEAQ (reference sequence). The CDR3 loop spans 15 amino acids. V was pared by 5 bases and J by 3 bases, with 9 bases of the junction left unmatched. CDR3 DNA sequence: TGTGCCAGCAGCGCCCTGCTTGGACAGGGCTACGAGCAGTACTTC. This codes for CASSALLGQGYEQYF.

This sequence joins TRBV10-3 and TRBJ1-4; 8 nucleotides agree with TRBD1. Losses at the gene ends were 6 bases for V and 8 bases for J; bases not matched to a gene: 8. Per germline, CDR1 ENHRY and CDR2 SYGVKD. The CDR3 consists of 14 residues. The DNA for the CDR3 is TGTGCCATCAGGGCGACAGGGGATTTCGAAAAACTGTTTTTT. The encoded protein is CAIRATGDFEKLFF.